One sample yielded the 26 T cell receptor beta chains listed below, sequenced in a study of cytotoxic CD8 clonotypes in ibrutinib-treated CLL. Assay: immunoSEQ multiplex PCR; the TCRdb copy retains only in-frame clones and omits some. The profile covers about 76,000 clones, with around 78% appearing a single time and less than 40% taken by the ten largest. The sequencing here drew on PBMCs, taken after 24 months of ibrutinib treatment. These receptors were taken from a human donor with chronic lymphocytic leukemia.

Here the CDR3 reads CASSAGPPGQETQYF. In DNA, the CDR3 is TGCGCCAGCAGTGCCGGACCTCCCGGACAAGAGACCCAGTACTTC. The chain combines TRBV10-1 with TRBJ2-5; D is unclear. Trimming left V 4 bases short and J 2 bases short, with 14 bases between. The germline V gene encodes CDR1 WNHNN and CDR2 SYGVQD (reference sequence). This CDR3 region has 15 residues.

The rearrangement links TRBV30 to TRBJ2-3; 10 bases map to TRBD2. Germline V lookup: CDR1 GTSNPN, CDR2 SVGIG (reference sequence). Germline trimming cut 0 bases from V and 11 bases from J; bases unmatched to any gene: 11. This CDR3 contains 15 residues. The CDR3 loop is CAWSVGELAGSEQYF. The CDR3 coding sequence is TGTGCCTGGAGTGTTGGGGAACTAGCGGGATCCGAGCAGTATTTT.

This clone has just one count. The rearrangement uses TRBV5-6 and TRBJ2-7; D is undetermined. CDR3 size: 16 residues. Trimming took off 5 bases at V and 0 bases at J, with 18 bases between the two ends. From germline, CDR1 is SGHDT and CDR2 YYEEEE. The CDR3, as DNA: TGTGCCAGCAGTCCTGCGCTATCTTATCCCTCCTACGAGCAGTACTTC. Amino acids: CASSPALSYPSYEQYF.

This clone was seen only once. The rearrangement links TRBV7-3 to TRBJ2-7; D call uncertain. The CDR3 totals 14 residues. Germline CDR1 SGHTA, CDR2 FQGTGA. V lost 5 bases, J lost 1 base, and 12 bases lay in between. The CDR3, as DNA: TGTGCCAGCAGCCCCCAACTGGGTTCCTACGAGCAGTACTTC. Amino acids: CASSPQLGSYEQYF.

The CDR3 protein is CASSPDRGDYEQYF. DNA for the CDR3: TGTGCCAGCAGCCCGGACCGGGGAGACTACGAGCAGTACTTC. V is TRBV11-1 and J is TRBJ2-7; D is perhaps TRBD2 (5 bases). Per germline, CDR1 SGHAT and CDR2 FQDESV (reference sequence). Trimming shortened V by 5 bases and J by 3 bases, and 14 bases separated the two germline ends. CDR3 length: 14 residues.

This clone was seen a few times. The J gene is TRBJ1-3, the V gene TRBV6-1, with TRBD1 matching over 7 bases. Per the germline V gene, CDR1 is MNHNS and CDR2 is SASEGT. V dropped 3 bases and J dropped 8; count of bases not matched to a gene: 1. The CDR3 contains 12 residues. The CDR3 coding sequence is TGTGCCAGCAGTGATCAGGGGGACACCATATATTTT. Its protein is CASSDQGDTIYF.

The rearrangement joins TRBV7-2 to TRBJ2-2; 13 nucleotides line up with TRBD2. This CDR3 comprises 16 residues. CDR1 is SGHTA, CDR2 FQGNSA, per germline. V gave up 4 bases and J gave up 8 bases; unmatched junction bases: 7. The CDR3 loop reads CASSSRLAGGKGELFF. The CDR3 coding sequence is TGTGCCAGCAGCTCCCGACTAGCGGGAGGTAAAGGGGAGCTGTTTTTT.

The V call is TRBV9, the J call TRBJ1-2; D not certain. V lost 3 bases and J lost 7, with 13 bases in between. This CDR3 has 13 amino acids. Germline CDR1 SGDLS, CDR2 YYNGEE. The DNA for the CDR3 is TGTGCCAGCAGCGCGGCAGAGACCCGTGGCTACACCTTC. This gives the protein CASSAAETRGYTF.

The V call is TRBV7-2, the J call TRBJ2-3; the D call may be TRBD1 or TRBD2 (5 bases each). Germline V gives CDR1 SGHTA, CDR2 FQGNSA. V lost 2 bases and J 6 bases, leaving 15 bases between the germline ends. This CDR3 region has 15 residues. The CDR3, as DNA: TGTGCCAGCAGCTTATTGTTTCAGGGAGCGGATACGCAGTATTTT. Protein sequence: CASSLLFQGADTQYF.

The V gene is TRBV7-2, the J gene TRBJ2-3; D unresolved. Germline V gene data show CDR1 as SGHTA and CDR2 as FQGNSA. V was pared by 2 bases and J by 4 bases, with 16 bases between. This CDR3 spans 16 amino acids. CDR3: CASSLSLPRVADTQYF. The CDR3 coding sequence is TGTGCCAGCAGCTTATCCCTCCCACGAGTCGCAGATACGCAGTATTTT.

The chain couples TRBV19 to TRBJ2-1, with D perhaps matching TRBD2 (6 bases). The CDR3 spans 16 residues. Trimming removed 5 bases at V and 2 bases at J, with 16 bases between. Germline V gene lookup returns CDR1 LNHDA and CDR2 SQIVND (reference sequence). Written as DNA, the CDR3 is TGTGCCAGTAGTTACTATCCGGGAGAACCCTACAATGAGCAGTTCTTC. Its translation: CASSYYPGEPYNEQFF.

The rearrangement joins TRBV18 to TRBJ2-5; D gene unclear. The CDR3 has 12 residues. CDR1 and CDR2 from the germline V gene are KGHSH and LQKENI. The V gene lost 2 bases and the J gene lost 4 bases, with 5 bases spanning the gap. Here the CDR3 reads CASSPATETQYF. As DNA, the CDR3 is TGTGCCAGCTCACCAGCTACAGAGACCCAGTACTTC.

J is TRBJ2-3 and V is TRBV6-1; 7 nucleotides line up with TRBD1. The length of the CDR3 is 15 residues. J gave up 2 bases and V 4 bases, and 6 bases lay outside the gene matches. Germline V gene sequence: CDR1 MNHNS, CDR2 SASEGT. CDR3 in amino acids: CASSGMGQPTDTQYF. The DNA of the CDR3 is TGTGCCAGCAGTGGGATGGGACAGCCCACAGATACGCAGTATTTT.

The rearrangement uses TRBV15 and TRBJ2-7, with TRBD1 matching over 12 bases. The V and J ends lost 0 bases and 6 bases, in that order; junction bases with no gene match: 6. CDR1 is LNHNV and CDR2 is YYDKDF in the germline V gene (reference sequence). This CDR3 has 16 residues. The CDR3 protein is CATSRDVGQGAGEQYF. CDR3 in DNA: TGTGCCACCAGCAGAGATGTGGGACAGGGGGCAGGCGAGCAGTACTTC.

The CDR3 region has the DNA TGTGCCAGCAGCTTTCGCGCGTGGGGTAGCGGGAGGGCCGGAGATACGCAGTATTTT. Its protein product is CASSFRAWGSGRAGDTQYF. This rearrangement joins TRBV5-6 to TRBJ2-3, with 11 positions matching TRBD2. The V segment lost 2 bases and the J segment 5 bases; nucleotides outside the gene matches: 16. Germline CDR1 SGHDT, CDR2 YYEEEE. CDR3 size: 19 residues.

The CDR3 region is CASYSQDTQYF. DNA for the CDR3: TGCGCCAGCTATTCCCAAGATACGCAGTATTTT. This chain joins TRBV5-1 and TRBJ2-3; no definite D call. This CDR3 is built from 11 residues. The V gene's germline CDR1 is SGHRS and CDR2 YFSETQ. Trimming took off 7 bases at V and 5 bases at J, with 8 bases between the two ends.

V usage is TRBV13 and J usage is TRBJ2-5; weak D call: TRBD2 (6 bases). Looked up from germline, CDR1 is PRHDT and CDR2 is FYEKMQ (reference sequence). CDR3 length: 14 residues. V was cut by 5 bases and J by 1 base, with 11 bases left in between. The DNA of the CDR3 is TGTGCCAGCAGCCGCCGGGACTTCCAAGAGACCCAGTACTTC. Amino acid sequence: CASSRRDFQETQYF.

This rearrangement joins TRBV15 to TRBJ2-7; TRBD1 aligns across 10 bases. Germline V gene sequence: CDR1 LNHNV, CDR2 YYDKDF (reference sequence). This CDR3 contains 16 residues. Germline trimming cut 0 bases from V and 2 bases from J; bases unmatched to any gene: 4. The CDR3 sequence is CATSRDRTGGPYEQYF. CDR3 sequence (DNA): TGTGCCACCAGCAGAGATCGGACAGGGGGACCCTACGAGCAGTACTTC.

This chain connects TRBV18 to TRBJ1-1; 9 positions agree with TRBD1. The CDR3 runs to 15 residues. Germline-derived CDR1 and CDR2 are KGHSH and LQKENI. Germline trimming cut 3 bases from V and 4 bases from J; bases unmatched to any gene: 6. CDR3 in amino acids: CASSPLTGGATEAFF. DNA of the CDR3: TGTGCCAGCTCACCCTTGACAGGGGGAGCCACTGAAGCTTTCTTT.

The chain joins TRBV7-2 to TRBJ2-4; 7 nucleotides align to TRBD1. With 5 bases clipped from V and 9 bases from J, the junction kept 16 bases outside the gene matches. In germline, CDR1 is SGHTA, CDR2 FQGNSA. This CDR3 is 16 amino acids long. Here the CDR3 reads CASSPTQGFGLSIQYF. CDR3 DNA: TGTGCCAGCAGCCCCACACAGGGGTTCGGGTTAAGCATTCAGTACTTC.

This clone was observed once. The CDR3 coding sequence is TGTGCCAGCAGCTTAGCCGGCTACAATGAGCAGTTCTTC. This encodes CASSLAGYNEQFF. The V call is TRBV11-2, the J call TRBJ2-1; D uncertain. V lost 1 base to trimming and J lost 3 bases, with 4 bases between them. The CDR3 is 13 residues long. CDR1 and CDR2 from the germline V gene are SGHAT and FQNNGV.

This rearrangement joins TRBV11-2 to TRBJ2-1; possibly TRBD1 for D (6 bases). Germline CDR1 SGHAT, CDR2 FQNNGV. V was cut by 2 bases and J by 7 bases, with 18 bases left in between. The CDR3 runs to 16 residues. CDR3 bases: TGTGCCAGCAGCTTAACTTCCGGGACATCTAGGAATGAGCAGTTCTTC. The encoded protein is CASSLTSGTSRNEQFF. Based on the CDR3 plus reference TRBV11-2 and TRBJ2-1, the full variable domain is EAGVAQSPRYKIIEKRQSVAFWCNPISGHATLYWYQQILGQGPKLLIQFQNNGVVDDSQLPKDRFSAERLKGVDSTLKIQPAKLEDSAVYLCASSLTSGTSRNEQFFGPGTRLTVL.

The V call is TRBV5-1, the J call TRBJ2-5, with D hard to call. Looked up from germline, CDR1 is SGHRS and CDR2 is YFSETQ. CDR3 length: 13 residues. V dropped 0 bases and J dropped 5 bases, with 8 bases sitting between them. The CDR3 DNA sequence: TGCGCCAGCAGCTTGGCCCCTCGGGAGACCCAGTACTTC. It encodes CASSLAPRETQYF.

The chain carries TRBV7-8 and TRBJ2-7; D ambiguous. Between the trimmed V and J ends, which lost 2 bases and 0 bases, there was a span of 17 bases. The germline gives CDR1 SGHVS, CDR2 FQNEAQ. This CDR3 is built from 17 residues. This CDR3 reads CASSLSVRQEVSYEQYF. DNA of the CDR3: TGTGCCAGCAGCTTATCCGTGCGGCAGGAAGTCTCCTACGAGCAGTACTTC.

The count of this clone is one. The gene calls are TRBV27 and TRBJ2-3, with 8 bases fitting TRBD2. Germline V gene data show CDR1 as MNHEY and CDR2 as SMNVEV (reference sequence). This CDR3 is built from 16 residues. The ends lost 6 bases at V and 1 base at J; junction bases unmatched: 9. Written as DNA, the CDR3 is TGTGCCAGCAGACAAACCGGGACTAGGGGCACAGATACGCAGTATTTT. Encoded protein: CASRQTGTRGTDTQYF.

The V gene is TRBV7-9, the J gene TRBJ1-2; D is possibly TRBD1 (5 bases). Germline V gene data show CDR1 as SEHNR and CDR2 as FQNEAQ (reference sequence). V was cut by 1 base and J by 3 bases, with 15 bases left in between. The CDR3 totals 16 residues. The CDR3 here is CASSLVGAQGHYGYTF. CDR3 nucleotide sequence: TGTGCCAGCAGCTTAGTTGGTGCGCAGGGCCACTATGGCTACACCTTC.